This T cell receptor (beta chain) was recorded in a study of cytomegalovirus exposure and HLA in healthy donors (dated by TCRdb to 2015 to 2018). General notes on the study: An earlier analysis of some 550 of the donors reported roughly 300 Gb of sequence data and 117 million unique TCR beta sequences from about 179 million T cells. An early release covering roughly 640 HLA-typed donors comprised about 310 gigabases of sequencing data and approximately 85 million unique TCR sequences. The genetic ancestry cluster associated with self-reported Caucasian donors included 81% of the roughly 400 genotyped donors. The study aimed to test whether signatures of past pathogen exposure could be identified by cataloging public T cell receptors. Using immunosequencing, the study profiled T cell repertoires from about 610 subjects and related those repertoires to cytomegalovirus serostatus. Along with the approximately 700-subject first cohort, a separate validation cohort of over a hundred different subjects was used. To predict cytomegalovirus infection status, the study combined high-throughput TCR immunosequencing, statistical association of individual TCRs with disease status, and machine learning. A later analysis re-examined previously published TCR beta repertoires from about 700 donors and added high-resolution HLA genotyping to investigate patterns of TCR occurrence. Rather than using new phenotypic data, the later analysis identified candidate immune exposures from TCR beta sequences and from how often those sequences occurred across donors. An earlier analysis of 587 of the donors applied high-throughput TCR beta sequencing to assess whether each TCR beta V gene segment acted as functional or pseudogenic. Donor age, sex, ethnicity and CMV serostatus were collected together with the repertoire data. Genome-wide SNP genotypes for about 65% of the 666 donors were used in a later genetic analysis, which treated that subset as a discovery cohort. Every discovery cohort repertoire had been produced on one sequencing platform. Class I and class II HLA loci were covered by the typing at four-digit resolution. The number of typed donors differed by locus: roughly 629-640 for A, B, C, DRB1 and DQB1; 522 for DQA1; roughly 600 for DPA1; and roughly 490 for DPB1. Four or five DR-DQ haplotypes were treated as single units for association and clustering because of strong linkage in the cohort. On average, about 240,000 unique TCR beta nucleotide sequences were sequenced per donor among 300 to 500 genotyped donors of the cohort, with around 19% of those sequences being non-productive. Study-level results and caveats: Most CMV-associated TCR beta chains appeared to be HLA-restricted in a later analysis, and the HLA associations seemed to be driven largely by CMV exposure. In a later analysis, TCR association rates were found to vary across HLA loci, with the most associated TCRs seen for DRB1 alleles and the fewest for HLA-C alleles. The presence/absence analyses assumed that sequencing depth was roughly uniform across donors, and that assumption may not be true. Linkage disequilibrium might explain the correlated functional status among segregating V segments, but an unknown experimental factor could not be ruled out. A further reported finding was that TCR beta sequences accurately predicted the HLA-A and HLA-B alleles for most subjects in the first cohort. Because the 87-base-pair reads could not distinguish some IMGT-functional V segments, including TRBV6-2 and TRBV6-3, those segments were excluded. Most TCR sequences were seen in very few donors, while some public TCRs were found in many individuals. At a false discovery rate of 0.05, a later analysis linked 16,951 TCR beta sequences to specific HLA alleles. The authors suggested that the approach could potentially be extended to other disease states and immunological phenotypes. A later analysis found that HLA-associated TCR beta chains were more clonally expanded and had lower generation probabilities than equally common non-associated chains. An association between a missense DCLRE1C variant and V-gene and J-gene trimming of TCR beta chains was found in a later genetic analysis and replicated in an independent cohort. When HLA alleles, especially DR and DQ, strongly co-occurred, attributing TCR associations to individual alleles was difficult. A group of highly shared sequence variants was considered likely to be a technical artifact of the sequencing pipeline. A total of 150 to 200 TCR beta chains were listed by the study as associated with cytomegalovirus. The cohort was sequenced for TCR beta chains only, and without alpha or paired-chain data the features that could be detected were limited. In a later analysis, several top co-occurrence clusters were reported to appear linked to parvovirus B19, influenza, CMV and Epstein-Barr virus. Because counts were too low, roughly 18 rarely observed V segments, including chromosome 9 orphons, were left out of the earlier analysis of 500 to 750 of the donors. CMV serostatus was the only immune exposure information available for the cohort. Because some donors lacked HLA typing at each locus, the association tests relied only on the typed subset. The classifier was reported to diagnose cytomegalovirus status with high specificity and sensitivity in both the original cohort and the validation cohort. In a later genetic analysis, fewer N-insertions in productive TCRs were reported among donors in an Asian-associated ancestry cluster than the roughly 700-donor mean. Three of the identified cytomegalovirus-associated TCR beta chains were confirmed in vitro to be specific for cytomegalovirus antigens. In an earlier analysis of approximately 590 of the donors, most TCR beta V segments were observed in productive rearrangements about 90% or about 30% of the time, broadly matching IMGT annotations.

Receptors were amplified or captured by the immunoSEQ multiplex PCR assay. For the multiplex PCR, a mixture combining 60 forward primers for TCR Vbeta segments and 13 reverse primers for TCR Jbeta segments was used. A multiplex PCR assay on genomic DNA amplified the CDR3 region of rearranged TCR beta genes. Amplified TCR beta libraries were sequenced as 87-base-pair reads on the Illumina HiSeq System. In the paper's pipeline: In a later analysis, tens of millions of unique TCR beta chains were counted across the approximately 640 repertoires, and around 10 million of these chains were shared by at least two donors. Raw reads were error-corrected and collapsed into unique sequences with a nearest-neighbor algorithm that merged closely related sequences to remove PCR and sequencing errors. CDR3 sequences were aligned to IMGT reference sequences to assign V, D and J gene segments. For a sequence to be retained, a match of at least six nucleotides was required to both a V gene segment and a J gene segment. Rearrangements were classified as productive when the CDR3 lacked stop codons and remained in frame with V and J, and all other rearrangements were classified as non-productive. CDR3 was defined according to IMGT convention as the region running from the second conserved V-encoded cysteine to the conserved J-encoded phenylalanine. In an earlier analysis of around 600 of the donors, sequences lacking an unambiguous match to a single V gene segment were excluded. An earlier analysis of some 500 of the donors classified V segments as functional when productive rearrangements were above 56.7% and as segregating when the standard deviation between donors was above 5%. To diagnose cytomegalovirus status from the catalog of TCR beta chain sequences, a statistical classification framework was built. In a later analysis, TCR nucleotide sequences were compared against IMGT/GENE-DB human TR gene sequences so that V and J genes could be assigned. A later analysis assigned CDR3 sequences and most-parsimonious VDJ recombination scenarios with the TCRdist pipeline. In a later analysis, each TCR beta chain was defined by its CDR3 amino acid sequence together with its V-gene family, and reads lacking a unique V-gene family were excluded. To address suspected cross-contamination and a sequencing artifact, a later analysis removed some 620 highly shared, low-generation-probability nucleotide sequences. In a later analysis, a clonal expansion index for each public chain was calculated from normalized within-repertoire ranks of inferred template counts. Generation probabilities in a later analysis came from a VDJ recombination model fitted to out-of-frame rearrangements, and those results were checked against IGoR. A later analysis scored TCR-TCR, TCR-HLA and TCR-CMV co-occurrence with hypergeometric tests, applying a repertoire-size bias correction to TCR pairs. False discovery rates were estimated in a later analysis by permuting HLA or CMV assignments 20 times. In a later analysis, co-occurring TCRs were grouped with DBSCAN, and TCRdist sequence similarity was added when clustering was performed within HLA-allele-positive subsets. For co-occurrence clustering, repertoires with fewer than 30,000 or more than 120,000 public chains were excluded, along with roughly five repertoires with anomalous nucleotide sharing. The clones in this table, taken by TCRdb from immuneACCESS, are in-frame only. Not every clone is retained; where verified, under half of the shortfall comes from an unresolved V gene, and the cause of the rest is unknown. Clone size and V and J calls were adopted from that table, with D and trimming inferred from the DNA. The sample table contains more than 15,000 clones; only one count was recorded for about 70% of them. About 4% of the sample is held by the ten biggest clonotypes.

The cohort consisted of 650 to 850 healthy bone marrow donors. Cohort members were all nominally healthy when sampled, although unrecorded immune exposures were likely present. The donor was CMV seronegative and was included in the group of about 350 seronegative cohort members. Every donor gave a peripheral blood sample, and the peripheral blood mononuclear cells from that sample were used for TCR beta sequencing. Genomic DNA extraction from the blood cell samples was performed with the Qiagen DNeasy Blood Extraction Kit. A remark on this clone: Its antigen is not yet known. No much larger clone exists at a distance of one base, and base qualities are not known.

There are 15 amino acids in the CDR3, from cysteine to phenylalanine inclusive. The sequence is cut down to CDR3 DNA, 45 bases in frame from base 1. Via the germline V gene, CDR1 is MNHEY and CDR2 SVGAGI. After removal of 6 bases from V and 2 bases from J, the junction retains 7 bases not matched to a gene. The source is a man younger than 35 in good health and CMV-seronegative. The V and J genes are TRBV6-5 and TRBJ1-5, and 7 junction bases match TRBD1. The sequenced sample was PBMCs. At the DNA level, the sequence is TGTGCCAGCAGGCAAGGGGGCGGGGGCAATCAGCCCCAGCATTTT. Its amino acids are CASRQGGGGNQPQHF.